This TCR beta chain was found in a study of blood T cells in healthy people across ages. PBMCs numbering at least 6.5 million were isolated per sample. Germline CDR1 SGHDN, CDR2 FVKESK. CDR3 length equals 15 residues. V gave up 4 bases and J gave up 2 bases, with 14 bases separating them. A J-beta primer mix and a sample-barcoded 5' primer were used in a second PCR of about 7 to 11 cycles. Each CDR3 protein is one row after TCRdb ran MiXCR on the 5' RACE reads. The sample lists about 1.4 million distinct CDR3 sequences; approximately 59% were seen once. This chain connects TRBV14 to TRBJ2-5; D possibly matches TRBD1 or TRBD2 (6 bases each). This sequence was found in a man between 18 and 35 years old in good health. The sequenced sample was blood. The CDR3 nucleotides are TGTGCCAGCAGCCCACGGGGGCTGGGACAAGAGACCCAGTACTTC. Amino acids: CASSPRGLGQETQYF.